The 28 T cell receptor beta chains below all came from one sample that was sequenced in a study of blood T cells in healthy people across ages. A second roughly 6 to 11 cycle PCR used barcoded and J-beta primers. One entry per CDR3 protein results from TCRdb running MiXCR on the 5' RACE reads. The profile shows about 900,000 distinct CDR3 sequences, roughly 52% of them singletons. What was sequenced was blood. The receptors originated from a young man in good health.

The V call is TRBV5-1, the J call TRBJ2-2; a possible D gene is TRBD1 (6 bases). CDR3 length: 16 amino acids. V lost 3 bases, J lost 2 bases, and 14 bases lay in between. Germline-derived CDR1 and CDR2 are SGHRS and YFSETQ. In DNA, the CDR3 is TGCGCCAGCAGCTCTACCGGGACAACAAACACCGGGGAGCTGTTTTTT. Its translation is CASSSTGTTNTGELFF.

This clonotype came up a few times. This sequence joins TRBV7-9 and TRBJ1-6, with D hard to call. The V end was cut by 6 bases, the J end by 7 bases, with 10 bases between. This CDR3 contains 13 residues. CDR1 and CDR2 (germline): SEHNR, FQNEAQ (reference sequence). For the CDR3, the DNA is TGTGCCAGCAGGCCGACGGGGAATTCACCCCTCCACTTT. Translating it yields CASRPTGNSPLHF.

The chain recombines TRBV2 with TRBJ1-1, with a weak D call TRBD1 (5 bases). The CDR3 runs to 15 residues. V was shortened by 0 bases and J by 5 bases, with 13 bases between the two germline ends. CDR1 is SNHLY, CDR2 FYNNEI, per germline. Here the CDR3 DNA reads TGTGCCAGCAGTGAAGCCGGAAGGGGTGGTACTGAAGCTTTCTTT. Translating it yields CASSEAGRGGTEAFF.

The J gene is TRBJ2-7, the V gene TRBV10-3; maybe TRBD1 (6 bases). Trimming pared 5 bases from V and 0 bases from J, leaving 11 bases between. Per germline, CDR1 ENHRY and CDR2 SYGVKD. CDR3 length: 14 amino acids. CDR3 amino acids: CAISRTDGSYEQYF. CDR3 nucleotides: TGTGCCATCAGTCGGACAGATGGCTCCTACGAGCAGTACTTC.

This clonotype was observed at least ten times. The chain's CDR3 is CASSSQTGVLGDEQFF. The CDR3, as DNA: TGCGCCAGCAGCTCGCAGACAGGGGTACTTGGCGATGAGCAGTTCTTC. This chain uses TRBV5-1 with TRBJ2-1, with TRBD1 matching 8 bases. The CDR3 covers 16 residues. Trimming took 3 bases from V and 8 from J; bases not matched to a gene: 13. CDR1 is SGHRS and CDR2 is YFSETQ in the germline V gene.

This clonotype was seen ten or more times. The rearrangement links TRBV7-2 to TRBJ2-3, with 9 positions matching TRBD1. The CDR3 extends over 13 amino acids. J was trimmed by 6 bases and V by 5 bases; bases with no gene match: 3. The germline CDR1 and CDR2 sequences are SGHTA and FQGNSA. The CDR3 here is CASSGQGWDTQYF. CDR3 nucleotides: TGTGCCAGCAGCGGACAGGGGTGGGATACGCAGTATTTT. The complete variable domain, with remaining parts taken from reference TRBV7-2 and TRBJ2-3, reads GAGVSQSPSNKVTEKGKDVELRCDPISGHTALYWYRQSLGQGLEFLIYFQGNSAPDKSGLPSDRFSAERTGGSVSTLTIQRTQQEDSAVYLCASSGQGWDTQYFGPGTRLTVL.

The rearrangement uses TRBV6-2 or TRBV6-3 and TRBJ1-5; D gene ambiguous. Trimming shortened V by 1 base and J by 0 bases, and 1 base separated the two germline ends. The CDR3 runs to 13 residues. The germline CDR1 and CDR2 sequences are MNHEY and SVGEGT. In DNA, the CDR3 is TGTGCCAGCAGTTACTATAGCAATCAGCCCCAGCATTTT. This encodes CASSYYSNQPQHF.

This clonotype showed up just a few times. The J gene is TRBJ2-7, the V gene TRBV20-1, with 8 nucleotides matching TRBD1. The CDR3 totals 14 residues. The V segment lost 3 bases and the J segment 3 bases; nucleotides outside the gene matches: 7. CDR1 is DFQATT, CDR2 SNEGSKA, per germline (reference sequence). CDR3 protein: CSASLGTGGYEQYF. In nucleotides, the CDR3 is TGCAGTGCTAGTCTGGGGACAGGTGGCTACGAGCAGTACTTC.

This rearrangement joins TRBV4-1 to TRBJ2-7, with a weak D call TRBD2 (6 bases). Germline loops: CDR1 MGHRA, CDR2 YSYEKL. The CDR3 contains 16 residues. V lost 0 bases and J lost 3, with 15 bases in between. In DNA form, the CDR3 reads TGCGCCAGCAGCCAAGATGAAGCGGAGGGAAACTACGAGCAGTACTTC. It codes for CASSQDEAEGNYEQYF.

The genes are TRBV11-2 and TRBJ1-1; unclear D gene. Germline V gene lookup returns CDR1 SGHAT and CDR2 FQNNGV. The length of the CDR3 is 12 residues. V was trimmed by 5 bases and J by 1 base, leaving 5 bases between them. In DNA form, the CDR3 reads TGTGCCAGCAGCAGTTCGAACACTGAAGCTTTCTTT. Amino acid sequence: CASSSSNTEAFF.

Details on this clonotype: This may be a read error, as it is one base from a much larger clone. This chain connects TRBV18 to TRBJ2-7, with 12 bases lining up with TRBD2. The germline gives CDR1 KGHSH, CDR2 LQKENI. The ends lost 5 bases at V and 1 base at J; junction bases unmatched: 9. The CDR3 has 17 residues. Here the CDR3 reads CASSFVTSGGLSYEQYF. The CDR3 DNA reads TGTGCCAGCTCATTTGTGACTAGCGGGGGCCTGTCCTACGAGCAGTACTTC.

The gene calls are TRBV6-6 and TRBJ2-7; a possible D gene is TRBD1 (6 bases). Trimming stripped 6 bases from V and 1 base from J, with 19 bases between. The CDR3 is 16 amino acids. Germline V gene lookup returns CDR1 MNHNY and CDR2 SVGAGI (reference sequence). CDR3 in amino acids: CASRTNTGTKSYEQYF. As DNA, the CDR3 is TGTGCCAGCAGAACAAACACCGGGACAAAGTCCTACGAGCAGTACTTC.

In its sample, this clonotype was seen a few times. J is TRBJ1-6 and V is TRBV7-2; TRBD1 agrees at 8 bases. CDR1 SGHTA and CDR2 FQGNSA come from the germline V gene. Trimming took 5 bases from V and 0 from J; bases not matched to a gene: 6. This CDR3 has 17 residues. CDR3 coding DNA: TGTGCCAGCAGCAAACGGACAGGGAGCTCCTATAATTCACCCCTCCACTTT. This translates into CASSKRTGSSYNSPLHF.

Notes on this clonotype: A junction end diverges from the germline sequence, so it may reflect a read error. This rearrangement joins TRBV5-1 to TRBJ1-2; D remains ambiguous. This CDR3 comprises 16 residues. CDR1 and CDR2 from the germline V gene are SGHRS and YFSETQ. DNA of the CDR3: TGCGCCAGCAGCGAGGACCTCTATCCGAGGAACTGTGGCTACACCTTC. Amino acid sequence: CASSEDLYPRNCGYTF.

The chain joins TRBV5-1 to TRBJ2-1, with 8 bases matching TRBD1. In germline, CDR1 is SGHRS, CDR2 YFSETQ. The CDR3 loop spans 14 amino acids. V trimming: 8 bases; J trimming: 5 bases; junction bases outside the gene matches: 9. CDR3 bases: TGCGCCAGTTCCCAGGGGGCAGGTCACAATGAGCAGTTCTTC. Translation gives CASSQGAGHNEQFF. Combining the CDR3 with reference TRBV5-1 and TRBJ2-1 gives the whole variable domain KAGVTQTPRYLIKTRGQQVTLSCSPISGHRSVSWYQQTPGQGLQFLFEYFSETQRNKGNFPGRFSGRQFSNSRSEMNVSTLELGDSALYLCASSQGAGHNEQFFGPGTRLTVL.

This rearrangement joins TRBV5-1 to TRBJ2-4, with TRBD1 matching over 7 bases. The last part of the DNA fits TRBJ2-7 better; the J call may be wrong. Looked up from germline, CDR1 is SGHRS and CDR2 is YFSETQ. There are 14 residues in the CDR3. In DNA, the CDR3 is TGCGCCAGCAGCTTGTTAGGACAGGACTACGAGCAGTACTTC. It codes for CASSLLGQDYEQYF.

This clonotype was picked up many times. The chain joins TRBV29-1 to TRBJ2-1, with TRBD2 matching 8 bases. Germline trimming cut 2 bases from V and 8 bases from J; bases unmatched to any gene: 11. Germline V gene lookup returns CDR1 SQVTM and CDR2 ANQGSEA. This CDR3 has 15 residues. CDR3 loop: CSVETRIAGLDEQFF. As DNA, the CDR3 is TGCAGCGTTGAAACCCGAATAGCGGGGCTAGATGAGCAGTTCTTC.

The chain combines TRBV12-3 or TRBV12-4 with TRBJ1-2, with 8 bases lining up with TRBD1. The V segment lost 4 bases and the J segment 4 bases; nucleotides outside the gene matches: 8. This CDR3 has 15 residues. The CDR3 DNA reads TGTGCCAGCAGTTCGCAGGGGGCGCTTCGCTATGGCTACACCTTC. It encodes CASSSQGALRYGYTF.

Only one count was recorded for this clonotype. The J gene is TRBJ1-5, the V gene TRBV12-3 or TRBV12-4; 7 bases align to TRBD1. The V gene end was trimmed by 5 bases and the J gene end by 6 bases; junction bases not matched to a gene: 4. The CDR3 length is 13 residues. CDR3 region: CASSTGDLQPQHF. The CDR3 nucleotides are TGTGCCAGCAGTACAGGGGACCTTCAGCCCCAGCATTTT.

CDR3 nucleotides: TGTGCCAGCAATACAGGGGTGAACACCGGGGAGCTGTTTTTT. Protein product: CASNTGVNTGELFF. The chain has TRBV6-5 and TRBJ2-2; 7 bases fit TRBD1. This CDR3 contains 14 residues. The junction had 3 bases not matched to a gene; V was cut back by 7 bases and J by 1 base. Per germline, CDR1 MNHEY and CDR2 SVGAGI.

This clonotype was recorded a few times. This chain joins TRBV6-1 and TRBJ1-2, with TRBD1 matching over 7 bases. The trim removed 6 bases at V and 3 bases at J, leaving 4 bases unmatched. Per the germline V gene, CDR1 is MNHNS and CDR2 is SASEGT. The CDR3 spans 13 residues. The CDR3 DNA sequence: TGTGCCAGCAGACCAGGGACAGACTATGGCTACACCTTC. It encodes CASRPGTDYGYTF.

The V gene is TRBV28, the J gene TRBJ2-7; 7 bases fit TRBD2. This CDR3 comprises 14 residues. The germline V gene has CDR1 MDHEN and CDR2 SYDVKM. With V trimmed by 6 bases and J by 0 bases, 5 bases remained unmatched. The CDR3 sequence: CASRDGRFSYEQYF. The CDR3 coding sequence is TGTGCCAGCAGAGACGGGAGGTTCTCCTACGAGCAGTACTTC.

In its sample, this clonotype was seen once. The rearrangement uses TRBV6-6 and TRBJ2-3, with D unclear. CDR1 and CDR2 from the germline V gene are MNHNY and SVGAGI (reference sequence). The CDR3 runs 15 residues. Trimming took off 6 bases at V and 1 base at J, with 14 bases between the two ends. CDR3 DNA: TGTGCCAGCAGCGACCATCAGCTTGGCACAGATACGCAGTATTTT. It encodes CASSDHQLGTDTQYF.

V is TRBV27 and J is TRBJ2-3; perhaps D is TRBD1 or TRBD2 (5 bases each). This CDR3 contains 15 residues. V dropped 3 bases and J dropped 4 bases, with 14 bases sitting between them. CDR1 MNHEY and CDR2 SMNVEV come from the germline V gene (reference sequence). The CDR3 DNA sequence: TGTGCCAGCAGTTTCAGGGACGGGGCAGCAGATACGCAGTATTTT. Encoded protein: CASSFRDGAADTQYF.

This clonotype was detected only once. The chain joins TRBV12-3 or TRBV12-4 to TRBJ1-2, with no clear D. CDR3 length: 11 residues. Trimming took 9 bases from V and 3 from J, leaving 8 bases between them. This CDR3 is CASTVYYGYTF. CDR3 DNA: TGTGCCAGTACCGTGTACTATGGCTACACCTTC.

This clonotype was found a few times. This chain links TRBV29-1 with TRBJ1-2; perhaps TRBD1 as D (6 bases). Trimming shortened V by 6 bases and J by 5 bases, and 10 bases separated the two germline ends. The CDR3 runs 11 residues. Germline V gives CDR1 SQVTM, CDR2 ANQGSEA. CDR3 DNA sequence: TGCAGCGTCCGAGGGGGTTATGGCTACACCTTC. Its translation: CSVRGGYGYTF.

This clonotype has a handful of counts. V usage is TRBV10-3 and J usage is TRBJ2-5, with a possible D match to TRBD2 (6 bases). The V end was cut by 0 bases, the J end by 4 bases, with 9 bases between. CDR3 length: 14 residues. Germline CDR1 ENHRY, CDR2 SYGVKD. CDR3 loop: CAISESNGGETQYF. The CDR3 region has the DNA TGTGCCATCAGTGAGTCAAACGGGGGAGAGACCCAGTACTTC.

About this clonotype: Compared with germline, one end of the junction differs, possibly owing to a read error. The chain joins TRBV27 to TRBJ2-6; tentative D call: TRBD1 (6 bases). Germline V gene data show CDR1 as MNHEY and CDR2 as SMNVEV (reference sequence). The CDR3 totals 16 residues. The CDR3 spells CAGRLNRAGGANVLTF. The CDR3 DNA sequence: TGTGCCGGCAGACTGAACAGGGCAGGTGGGGCCAACGTCCTGACTTTC.